The clone carrying this T cell receptor beta chain was seen many times. The CDR3 spans 12 residues. Trimming removed 4 bases at V and 9 bases at J, with 12 bases between. The V gene's germline CDR1 is MNHEY and CDR2 SVGEGT. Moderate-to-severe activity, CAS ≥3, NOSPECS ≥4 and a duration under 3 months were seen in donors with ophthalmopathy. The entry originates in a study of Graves' ophthalmopathy and Graves' hyperthyroidism. Transcripts of RNA were the source for amplifying TCR beta CDR3 regions. In the first round, RT-PCR was carried out with HTBI primers, and a multiplex PCR formed the second round. TCRdb re-called the multiplex PCR reads through MiXCR, storing one row per CDR3 protein. The table has almost 400,000 distinct CDR3 sequences, 15% to 20% seen once.

This sequence joins TRBV6-2 or TRBV6-3 and TRBJ1-1; tentative D call: TRBD1 (6 bases). Sample: peripheral blood. The origin of this receptor is a woman aged 18-29 years with Graves' ophthalmopathy. The CDR3 protein is CASSSGTPQAFF. As DNA, the CDR3 is TGTGCCAGCAGTTCCGGGACACCTCAAGCTTTCTTT.